A single T cell receptor (beta chain) is shown here with its context. This sample was taken from a study of CD8 T cells in Susac syndrome. The CDR3 is made up of 13 amino acids. CDR1 is DFQATT and CDR2 is SNEGSKA in the germline V gene (reference sequence). Trimming removed 4 bases at V and 3 bases at J, with 9 bases between. Reverse transcription of about 0.45 to 1 ug RNA was carried out with random hexamers. TCRdb analysed the immunoSEQ multiplex PCR reads with MiXCR anew, one entry per CDR3 protein. The sample carries some 190,000 distinct CDR3 sequences, less than 95% recorded once. The specimen sequenced was CD4+ T cells from PBMCs. The source is a human donor with Susac syndrome. The chain has TRBV20-1 and TRBJ2-2; D is possibly TRBD2 (5 bases). DNA of the CDR3: TGCAGTGCTACGGTGGGAGACACCGGGGAGCTGTTTTTT. It specifies CSATVGDTGELFF.